Here is one T cell receptor (beta chain) with its context. This entry belongs to a study of response to subunit inactivated influenza vaccine. TCRdb reprocessed the RT-PCR reads via MiXCR and lists one record per CDR3 protein. The repertoire consists of more than 450,000 distinct CDR3 sequences, with 11% occurring once and the leading ten covering approximately 9.9%. This CDR3 is built from 13 residues. Germline CDR1 SGHRS, CDR2 YFSETQ. V was trimmed by 7 bases and J by 0 bases, leaving 9 bases between them. These sequences were also reported in another study, on T cells expressing NK-cell markers. This second study notes: In generating TCR beta cDNA, 5'RACE template switching with UMIs was used. Serological testing identified most of the eight sequenced donors as HCMV-seropositive and one as seronegative.

The source was PBMCs from blood, collected on the day of vaccination. The receptor comes from a middle-aged man who received an inactivated influenza vaccine. The chain is built from TRBV5-1 and TRBJ2-3, with D hard to call. The CDR3 protein is CASARSSTDTQYF. CDR3 sequence (DNA): TGCGCCAGCGCCCGATCTAGCACAGATACGCAGTATTTT.